These T cell receptor beta chains were read from a single sample in a study of blood T cells in healthy people across ages. TCRdb passed the 5' RACE reads through MiXCR, listing each CDR3 protein once. The sample has about 810,000 distinct CDR3 sequences, 35% to 40% seen once. Sequences were obtained from blood. The receptor source for this set is a man aged 18 to 30 in good health. Each CDR3 is given with its conserved first and last residue. D genes are given only for firm matches. Clone size is shown for a subset of rows, as once, few, many or a class of expanded clone.

D gene: TRBD1
clone size: few
V gene: TRBV12-3/TRBV12-4
J gene: TRBJ1-4
CDR3 protein: CASSPGTGGVLNEKLFF
CDR3 DNA: TGTGCCAGCAGCCCCGGGACAGGGGGTGTGCTTAATGAAAAACTGTTTTTT

D gene: .
clone size: few
V gene: TRBV12-3/TRBV12-4
J gene: TRBJ2-4
CDR3 protein: CASSPWEGRLAKNIQYF
CDR3 DNA: TGTGCCAGCAGCCCCTGGGAAGGTAGGCTAGCCAAAAACATTCAGTACTTC

D gene: TRBD1
clone size: .
V gene: TRBV5-1
J gene: TRBJ1-4
CDR3 protein: CASSPPWGDSNEKLFF
CDR3 DNA: TGCGCCAGCAGCCCGCCTTGGGGGGACAGTAATGAAAAACTGTTTTTT

D gene: .
clone size: few
V gene: TRBV6-5
J gene: TRBJ1-1
CDR3 protein: CASRLGGIGGEAFF
CDR3 DNA: TGTGCCAGCAGGCTAGGGGGAATTGGGGGTGAAGCTTTCTTT

D gene: .
clone size: .
V gene: TRBV7-9
J gene: TRBJ1-1
CDR3 protein: CASSFLGRATTEAFF
CDR3 DNA: TGTGCCAGCAGCTTCCTTGGCAGGGCGACCACTGAAGCTTTCTTT

D gene: TRBD2
clone size: .
V gene: TRBV4-2
J gene: TRBJ2-5
CDR3 protein: CASSPSGSGGTTYWTQYF
CDR3 DNA: TGTGCCAGCAGCCCCAGCGGTAGCGGGGGGACAACGTATTGGACCCAGTACTTC

D gene: .
clone size: few
V gene: TRBV12-3/TRBV12-4
J gene: TRBJ2-7
CDR3 protein: CASSLGQDMSEQYF
CDR3 DNA: TGTGCCAGCAGTTTGGGACAAGACATGTCCGAGCAGTACTTC

D gene: .
clone size: .
V gene: TRBV27
J gene: TRBJ2-7
CDR3 protein: CASSWGGALGEQYF
CDR3 DNA: TGTGCCAGCAGTTGGGGGGGCGCGTTGGGCGAGCAGTACTTC

D gene: .
clone size: .
V gene: TRBV7-2
J gene: TRBJ2-3
CDR3 protein: CASSFLGGPDTQYF
CDR3 DNA: TGTGCCAGCAGCTTCCTTGGGGGCCCAGATACGCAGTATTTT

D gene: .
clone size: few
V gene: TRBV28
J gene: TRBJ2-1
CDR3 protein: CASSSTGLGSSYNEQFF
CDR3 DNA: TGTGCCAGCAGTTCGACCGGACTGGGGAGCTCCTACAATGAGCAGTTCTTC

D gene: .
clone size: .
V gene: TRBV7-2
J gene: TRBJ2-1
CDR3 protein: CASSARGRYNEQFF
CDR3 DNA: TGTGCCAGCAGCGCGCGGGGACGCTACAATGAGCAGTTCTTC

D gene: .
clone size: many
V gene: TRBV20-1
J gene: TRBJ1-5
CDR3 protein: CSARTDSNQPQHF
CDR3 DNA: TGCAGTGCAAGGACAGATAGCAATCAGCCCCAGCATTTT